This T cell receptor (beta chain) was recovered during a study of T cell responses to AZD1222 COVID-19 vaccine. The method was immunoSEQ multiplex PCR; TCRdb's version includes in-frame clones alone and lacks a portion of them. The sample shows around 65,000 clones, around 85% of them seen only once. The CDR3 totals 14 residues. V was trimmed by 6 bases and J by 8 bases, leaving 14 bases between them. Germline assignment: CDR1 LNHDA and CDR2 SQIVND (reference sequence). This clone has a handful of counts. Its matching antigen is unknown. Regarding the study as a whole: Only 5 to 7 individuals given AZD1222 were seropositive at baseline. As reported, nearly half of all spike-specific TCRs target variant regions that are unmutated. CD4 TCRs associated with vaccination spanned spike, dominating at 160-218 and 743-854.

The gene calls are TRBV19 and TRBJ1-6; TRBD1 is a possible D gene (5 bases). This sequence was found in an adult who received the AZD1222 COVID-19 vaccine. Source: peripheral blood, taken 28 days after the second AZD1222 dose. The CDR3 DNA reads TGTGCCAGTAGAGGAGTCGGGGACCATTCACCCCTCCACTTT. Protein product: CASRGVGDHSPLHF.